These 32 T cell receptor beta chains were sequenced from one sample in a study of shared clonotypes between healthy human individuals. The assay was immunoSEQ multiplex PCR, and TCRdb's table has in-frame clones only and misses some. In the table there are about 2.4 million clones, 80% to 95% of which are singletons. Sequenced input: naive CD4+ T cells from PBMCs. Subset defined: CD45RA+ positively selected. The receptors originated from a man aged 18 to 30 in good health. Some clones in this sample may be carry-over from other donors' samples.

The CDR3 DNA sequence: TGTGCCAGCAGCTTCTCGCGACTAGCGGGAGGATATGAGCAGTTCTTC. Translation gives CASSFSRLAGGYEQFF. The chain recombines TRBV7-2 with TRBJ2-1, with TRBD2 matching 13 bases. From germline, CDR1 is SGHTA and CDR2 FQGNSA. This CDR3 comprises 16 residues. With 3 bases clipped from V and 8 bases from J, the junction kept 7 bases outside the gene matches.

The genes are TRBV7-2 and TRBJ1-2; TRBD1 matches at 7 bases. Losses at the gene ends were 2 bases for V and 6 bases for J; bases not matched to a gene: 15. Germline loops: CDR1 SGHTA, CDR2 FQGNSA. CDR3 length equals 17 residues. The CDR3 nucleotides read TGTGCCAGCAGCTTATATCTAGTTGGGACAGCGGGGGATGGCTACACCTTC. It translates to CASSLYLVGTAGDGYTF.

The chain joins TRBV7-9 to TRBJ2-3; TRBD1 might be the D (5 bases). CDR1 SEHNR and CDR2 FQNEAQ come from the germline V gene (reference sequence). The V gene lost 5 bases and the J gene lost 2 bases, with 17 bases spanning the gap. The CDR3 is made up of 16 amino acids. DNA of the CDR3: TGTGCCAGCAGCCGAAGACGACAGAGGCCCACAGATACGCAGTATTTT. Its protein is CASSRRRQRPTDTQYF.

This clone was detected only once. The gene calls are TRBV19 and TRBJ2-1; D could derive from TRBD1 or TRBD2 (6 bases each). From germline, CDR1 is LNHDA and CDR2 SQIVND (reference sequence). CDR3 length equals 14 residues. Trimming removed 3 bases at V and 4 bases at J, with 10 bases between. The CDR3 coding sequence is TGTGCCAGTAGTATTACAGGGAGGTACAATGAGCAGTTCTTC. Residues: CASSITGRYNEQFF.

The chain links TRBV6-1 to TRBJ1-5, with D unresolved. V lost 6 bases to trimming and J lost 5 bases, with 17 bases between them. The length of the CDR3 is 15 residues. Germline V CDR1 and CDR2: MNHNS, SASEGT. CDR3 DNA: TGTGCCAGCAGCGAGGGAGTCGCCGTTTATCAGCCCCAGCATTTT. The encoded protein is CASSEGVAVYQPQHF.

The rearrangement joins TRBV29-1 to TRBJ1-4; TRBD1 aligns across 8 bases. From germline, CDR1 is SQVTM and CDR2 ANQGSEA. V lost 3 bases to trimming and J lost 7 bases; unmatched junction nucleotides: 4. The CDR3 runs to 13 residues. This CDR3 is CSVDGRGLEKLFF. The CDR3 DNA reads TGCAGCGTTGACGGCAGGGGGCTTGAAAAACTGTTTTTT.

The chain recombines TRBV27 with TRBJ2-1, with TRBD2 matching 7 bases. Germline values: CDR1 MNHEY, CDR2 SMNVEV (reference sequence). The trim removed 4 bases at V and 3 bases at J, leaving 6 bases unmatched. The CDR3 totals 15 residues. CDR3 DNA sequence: TGTGCCAGCAGTTGGAGCGGGACCAACTACAATGAGCAGTTCTTC. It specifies CASSWSGTNYNEQFF.

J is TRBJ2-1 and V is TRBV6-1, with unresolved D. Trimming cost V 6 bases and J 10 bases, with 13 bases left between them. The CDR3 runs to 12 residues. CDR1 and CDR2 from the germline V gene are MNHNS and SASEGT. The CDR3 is CASRRTGSEQFF. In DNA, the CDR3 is TGTGCCAGCAGACGTACGGGCTCCGAGCAGTTCTTC.

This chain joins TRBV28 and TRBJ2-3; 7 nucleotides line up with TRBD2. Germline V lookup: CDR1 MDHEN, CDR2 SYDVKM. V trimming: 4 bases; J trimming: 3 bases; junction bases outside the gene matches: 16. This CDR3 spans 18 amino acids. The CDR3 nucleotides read TGTGCCAGCAGTTCCGAACTACCCGGGAGGTTGGGGACAGATACGCAGTATTTT. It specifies CASSSELPGRLGTDTQYF. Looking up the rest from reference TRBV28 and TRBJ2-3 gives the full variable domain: DVKVTQSSRYLVKRTGEKVFLECVQDMDHENMFWYRQDPGLGLRLIYFSYDVKMKEKGDIPEGYSVSREKKERFSLILESASTNQTSMYLCASSSELPGRLGTDTQYFGPGTRLTVL.

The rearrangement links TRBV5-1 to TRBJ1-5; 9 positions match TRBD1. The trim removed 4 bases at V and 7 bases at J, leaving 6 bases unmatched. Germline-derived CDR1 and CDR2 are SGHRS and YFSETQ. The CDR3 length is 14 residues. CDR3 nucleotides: TGCGCCAGCAGCGCCGGACAGGGGCTGCAGCCCCAGCATTTT. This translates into CASSAGQGLQPQHF.

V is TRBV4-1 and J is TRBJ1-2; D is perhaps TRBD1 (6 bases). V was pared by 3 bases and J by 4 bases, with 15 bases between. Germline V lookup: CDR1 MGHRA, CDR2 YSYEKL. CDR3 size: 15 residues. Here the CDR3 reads CASSHPRGAGYGYTF. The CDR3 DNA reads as TGCGCCAGCAGCCACCCCCGGGGGGCCGGCTATGGCTACACCTTC.

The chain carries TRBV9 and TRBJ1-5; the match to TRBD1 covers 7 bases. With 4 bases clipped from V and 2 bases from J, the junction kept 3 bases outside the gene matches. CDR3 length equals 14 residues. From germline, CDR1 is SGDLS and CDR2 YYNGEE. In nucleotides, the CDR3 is TGTGCCAGCAGCCTCGACAGGGGCAATCAGCCCCAGCATTTT. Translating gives CASSLDRGNQPQHF.

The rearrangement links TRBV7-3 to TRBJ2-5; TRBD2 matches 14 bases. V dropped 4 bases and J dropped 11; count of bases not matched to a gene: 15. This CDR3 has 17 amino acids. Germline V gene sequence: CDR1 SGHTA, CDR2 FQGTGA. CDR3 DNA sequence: TGTGCCAGCAGCTACGGACTAGCGGGAGGCTCAGGCCCGGGGCAGTACTTC. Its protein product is CASSYGLAGGSGPGQYF.

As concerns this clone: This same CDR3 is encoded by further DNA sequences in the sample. The CDR3 region is CASSLGQGAYEQYF. The CDR3 nucleotides are TGCGCCAGCAGCTTGGGTCAGGGGGCATACGAGCAGTACTTC. The chain has TRBV5-1 and TRBJ2-7, with 8 positions matching TRBD1. Germline CDR1 is SGHRS and CDR2 is YFSETQ. The CDR3 totals 14 residues. J lost 4 bases, V lost 0 bases, and 3 bases had no gene match.

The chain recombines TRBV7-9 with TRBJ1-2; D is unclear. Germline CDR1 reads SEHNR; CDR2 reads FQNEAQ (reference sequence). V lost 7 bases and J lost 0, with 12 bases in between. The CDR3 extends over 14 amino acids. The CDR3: CASTVGPTNYGYTF. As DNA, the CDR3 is TGTGCCAGCACGGTCGGGCCAACTAACTATGGCTACACCTTC.

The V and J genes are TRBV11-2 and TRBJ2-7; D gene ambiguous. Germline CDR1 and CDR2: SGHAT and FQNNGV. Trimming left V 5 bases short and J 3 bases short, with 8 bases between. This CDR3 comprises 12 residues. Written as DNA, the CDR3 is TGTGCCAGCAGCCTAACTAACTACGAGCAGTACTTC. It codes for CASSLTNYEQYF.

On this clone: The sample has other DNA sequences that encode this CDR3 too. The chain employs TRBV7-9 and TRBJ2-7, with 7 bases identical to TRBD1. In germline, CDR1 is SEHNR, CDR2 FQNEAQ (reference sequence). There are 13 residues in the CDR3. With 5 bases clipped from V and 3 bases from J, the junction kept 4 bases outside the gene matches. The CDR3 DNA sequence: TGTGCCAGCAGCAGACAGGGTGGCTACGAGCAGTACTTC. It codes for CASSRQGGYEQYF. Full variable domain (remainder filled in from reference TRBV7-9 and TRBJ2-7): DTGVSQNPRHKITKRGQNVTFRCDPISEHNRLYWYRQTLGQGPEFLTYFQNEAQLEKSRLLSDRFSAERPKGSFSTLEIQRTEQGDSAMYLCASSRQGGYEQYFGPGTRLTVT.

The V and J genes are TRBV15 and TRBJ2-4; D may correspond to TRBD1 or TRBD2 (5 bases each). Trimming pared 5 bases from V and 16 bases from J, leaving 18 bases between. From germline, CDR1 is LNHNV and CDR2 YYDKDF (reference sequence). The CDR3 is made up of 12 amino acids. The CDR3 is CATSRSVGVVYF. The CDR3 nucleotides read TGTGCCACCAGCCGCTCGGTGGGGGTTGTATACTTC.

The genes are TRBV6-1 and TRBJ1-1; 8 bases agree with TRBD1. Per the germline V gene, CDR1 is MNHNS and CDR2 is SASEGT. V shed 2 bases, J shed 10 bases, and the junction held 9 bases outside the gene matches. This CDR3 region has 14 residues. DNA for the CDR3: TGTGCCAGCAGTGAAACCCCAGGGGGCAGGGGAGCTTTCTTT. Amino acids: CASSETPGGRGAFF.

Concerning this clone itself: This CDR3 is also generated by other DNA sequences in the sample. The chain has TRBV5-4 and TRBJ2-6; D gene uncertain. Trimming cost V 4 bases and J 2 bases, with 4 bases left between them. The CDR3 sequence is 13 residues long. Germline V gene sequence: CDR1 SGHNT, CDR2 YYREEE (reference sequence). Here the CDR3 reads CASSLAGANVLTF. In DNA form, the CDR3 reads TGTGCCAGCAGCCTGGCTGGGGCCAACGTCCTGACTTTC.

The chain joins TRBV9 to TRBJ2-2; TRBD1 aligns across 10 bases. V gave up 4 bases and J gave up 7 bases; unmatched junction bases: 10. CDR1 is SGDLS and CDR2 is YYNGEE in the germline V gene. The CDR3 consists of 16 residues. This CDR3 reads CASSTGTGASHGELFF. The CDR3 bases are TGTGCCAGCAGCACCGGGACAGGGGCCTCACACGGGGAGCTGTTTTTT.

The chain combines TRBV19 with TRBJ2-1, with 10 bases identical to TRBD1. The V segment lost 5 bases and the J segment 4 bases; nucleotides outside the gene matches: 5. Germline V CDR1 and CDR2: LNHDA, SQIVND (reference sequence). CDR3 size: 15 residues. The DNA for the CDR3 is TGTGCCAGTAGTCGACAGGGGGCGATTTACAATGAGCAGTTCTTC. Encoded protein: CASSRQGAIYNEQFF.

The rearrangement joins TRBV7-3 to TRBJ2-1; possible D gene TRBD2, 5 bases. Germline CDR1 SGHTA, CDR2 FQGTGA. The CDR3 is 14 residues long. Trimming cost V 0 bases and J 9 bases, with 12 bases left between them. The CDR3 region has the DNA TGTGCCAGCAGCTTAACAGGGAGTCTCAGTGAGCAGTTCTTC. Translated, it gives CASSLTGSLSEQFF.

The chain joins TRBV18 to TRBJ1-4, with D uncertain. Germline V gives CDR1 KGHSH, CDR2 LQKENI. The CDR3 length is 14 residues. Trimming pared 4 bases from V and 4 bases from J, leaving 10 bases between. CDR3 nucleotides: TGTGCCAGCTCACGCACGCTAGGTAATGAAAAACTGTTTTTT. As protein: CASSRTLGNEKLFF.

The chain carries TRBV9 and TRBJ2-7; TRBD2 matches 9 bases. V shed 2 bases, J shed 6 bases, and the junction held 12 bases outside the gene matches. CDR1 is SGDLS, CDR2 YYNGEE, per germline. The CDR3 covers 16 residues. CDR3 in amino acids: CASSVGGLAGLSEQYF. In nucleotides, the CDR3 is TGTGCCAGCAGCGTCGGGGGGCTAGCGGGATTAAGCGAGCAGTACTTC.

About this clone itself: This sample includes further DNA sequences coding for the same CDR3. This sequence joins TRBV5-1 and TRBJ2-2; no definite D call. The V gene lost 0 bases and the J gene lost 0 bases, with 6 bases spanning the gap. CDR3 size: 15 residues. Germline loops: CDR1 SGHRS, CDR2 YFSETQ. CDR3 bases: TGCGCCAGCAGCTTGGGTCAGACGAACACCGGGGAGCTGTTTTTT. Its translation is CASSLGQTNTGELFF.

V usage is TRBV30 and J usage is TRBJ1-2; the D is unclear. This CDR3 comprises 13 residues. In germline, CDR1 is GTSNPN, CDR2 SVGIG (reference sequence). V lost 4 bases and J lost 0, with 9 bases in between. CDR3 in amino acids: CAWTRASNYGYTF. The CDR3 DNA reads TGTGCCTGGACAAGAGCGTCTAACTATGGCTACACCTTC.

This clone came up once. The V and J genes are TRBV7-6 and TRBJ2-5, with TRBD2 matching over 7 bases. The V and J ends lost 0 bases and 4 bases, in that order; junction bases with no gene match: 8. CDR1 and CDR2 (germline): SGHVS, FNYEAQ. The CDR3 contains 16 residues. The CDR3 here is CASSLARLAEGETQYF. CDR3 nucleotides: TGTGCCAGCAGCTTAGCGAGGCTAGCGGAGGGAGAGACCCAGTACTTC.

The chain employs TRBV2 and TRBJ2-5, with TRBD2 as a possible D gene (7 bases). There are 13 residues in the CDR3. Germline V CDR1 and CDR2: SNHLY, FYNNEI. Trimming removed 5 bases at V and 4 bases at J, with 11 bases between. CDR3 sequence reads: CASSLGGRETQYF. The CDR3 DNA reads TGTGCCAGCAGTCTGGGGGGGCGAGAGACCCAGTACTTC.

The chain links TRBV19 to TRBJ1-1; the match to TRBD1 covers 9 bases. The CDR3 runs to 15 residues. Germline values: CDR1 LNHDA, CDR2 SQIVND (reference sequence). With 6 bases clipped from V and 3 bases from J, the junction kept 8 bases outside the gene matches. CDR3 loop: CASSRDRDGDTEAFF. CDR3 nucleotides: TGTGCCAGTAGCAGGGACAGGGACGGGGACACTGAAGCTTTCTTT.

The CDR3 loop is CAIRGTNEQFF. Here the CDR3 DNA reads TGTGCCATCAGGGGCACTAATGAGCAGTTCTTC. This chain uses TRBV10-3 with TRBJ2-1, with D uncertain. The CDR3 loop spans 11 amino acids. Germline CDR1 is ENHRY and CDR2 is SYGVKD. V was shortened by 6 bases and J by 7 bases, with 7 bases between the two germline ends.

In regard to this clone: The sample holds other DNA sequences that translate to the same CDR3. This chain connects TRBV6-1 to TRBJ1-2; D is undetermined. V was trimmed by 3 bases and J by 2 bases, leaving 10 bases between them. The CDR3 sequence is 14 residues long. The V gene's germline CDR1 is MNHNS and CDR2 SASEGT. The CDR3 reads CASSEAGSNYGYTF. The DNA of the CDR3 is TGTGCCAGCAGTGAGGCAGGATCAAACTATGGCTACACCTTC.